This T cell receptor (beta chain) was retrieved from a study of T-cell reconstitution after alpha-beta-depleted transplantation in children. This clonotype appeared many times. The TCRbeta library was prepared with unique molecular identifiers. TCRdb itself ran the PCR reads through MiXCR, one entry per CDR3 protein. The repertoire has 200,000 or so distinct CDR3 sequences, roughly 6.5% of them found once; the top ten carry about 5%. Losses at the gene ends were 1 base for V and 9 bases for J; bases not matched to a gene: 11. There are 16 residues in the CDR3. Per germline, CDR1 DFQATT and CDR2 SNEGSKA (reference sequence).

The sequenced sample was PBMCs, obtained before TCRalphabeta/CD19-depleted stem cell transplant. The J gene is TRBJ2-1, the V gene TRBV20-1; 11 bases line up with TRBD1. The clonotype comes from a girl under three years old with combined immunodeficiency, due to receive a stem cell transplant. The CDR3 region is CSARGRDRGLVGEQFF. CDR3 DNA: TGCAGTGCTAGAGGACGGGACAGGGGGTTAGTAGGTGAGCAGTTCTTC.